This T cell receptor beta chain derives from a study of blood T cell repertoires in COVID-19. The wider study: From the United States, Italy and Spain came samples of acute and convalescent COVID-19. Sources were T cells, B-cell-depleted T cells, or PBMCs; the material itself was cDNA or gDNA.

CDR1 and CDR2 from the germline V gene are SGHTA and FQGNSA. The V and J ends lost 1 base and 0 bases respectively, with 10 bases between them. The CDR3 runs 17 residues. Original analysis: By means of reference gene primer amplification, nucleated cell counts were estimated. This table comes from immunoSEQ multiplex PCR, and its TCRdb copy is limited to in-frame clones, with some not included. V and J calls and clone size come straight from that table; D and trimming were deduced from the DNA. In the table there are about 39,000 clones, about 88% of which are singletons. The V call is TRBV7-2, the J call TRBJ2-6; D possibly corresponds to TRBD2 (5 bases). The sample taken for sequencing was peripheral blood. The receptor's source is a human donor in a cohort sampled during active COVID-19. The CDR3 nucleotides read TGTGCCAGCAGCTTAGGCCCCGAGGGCTCTGGGGCCAACGTCCTGACTTTC. This encodes CASSLGPEGSGANVLTF.